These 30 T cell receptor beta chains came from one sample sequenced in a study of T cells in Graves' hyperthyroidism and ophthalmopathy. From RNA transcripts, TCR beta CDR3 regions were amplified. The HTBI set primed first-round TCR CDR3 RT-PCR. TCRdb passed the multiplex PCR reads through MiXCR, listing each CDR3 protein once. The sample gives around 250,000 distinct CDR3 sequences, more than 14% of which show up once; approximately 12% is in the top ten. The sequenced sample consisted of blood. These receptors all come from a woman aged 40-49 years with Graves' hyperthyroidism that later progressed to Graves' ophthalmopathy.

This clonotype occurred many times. The CDR3 spells CSASGPDTQYF. The DNA of the CDR3 is TGCAGTGCTAGCGGACCCGATACGCAGTATTTT. V and J are TRBV20-1 and TRBJ2-3; D is unresolved. CDR1 DFQATT and CDR2 SNEGSKA come from the germline V gene (reference sequence). The V end lost 3 bases, the J end lost 6 bases, and 7 bases lay between the germline ends. The CDR3 runs 11 residues.

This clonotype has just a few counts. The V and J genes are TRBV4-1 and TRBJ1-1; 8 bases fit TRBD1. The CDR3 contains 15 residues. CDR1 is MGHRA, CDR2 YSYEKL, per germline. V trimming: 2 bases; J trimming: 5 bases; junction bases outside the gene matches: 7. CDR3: CASSQSGQGRTEAFF. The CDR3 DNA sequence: TGCGCCAGCAGCCAATCTGGACAGGGTAGGACTGAAGCTTTCTTT.

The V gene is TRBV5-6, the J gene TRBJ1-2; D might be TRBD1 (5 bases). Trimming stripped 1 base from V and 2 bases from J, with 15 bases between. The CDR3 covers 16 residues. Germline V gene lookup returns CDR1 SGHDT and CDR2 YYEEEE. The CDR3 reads CASSLNGGAGNYGYTF. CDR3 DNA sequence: TGTGCCAGCAGCTTGAATGGGGGTGCTGGGAACTATGGCTACACCTTC.

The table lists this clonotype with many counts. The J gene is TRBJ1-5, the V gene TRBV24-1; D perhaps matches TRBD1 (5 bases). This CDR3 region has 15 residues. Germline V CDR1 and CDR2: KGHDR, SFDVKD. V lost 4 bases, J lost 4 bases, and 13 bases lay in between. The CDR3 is CATSEATGGNQPQHF. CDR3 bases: TGTGCCACCAGTGAAGCTACAGGTGGAAATCAGCCCCAGCATTTT.

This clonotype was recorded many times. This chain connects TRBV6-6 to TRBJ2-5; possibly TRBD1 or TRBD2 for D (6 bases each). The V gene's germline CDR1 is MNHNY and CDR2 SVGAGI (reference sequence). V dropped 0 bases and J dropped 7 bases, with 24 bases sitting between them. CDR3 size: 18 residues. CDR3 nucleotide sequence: TGTGCCAGCAGTTACTCGAAGGGGGGTGGAGCGGGTATCGGGACCCAGTACTTC. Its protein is CASSYSKGGGAGIGTQYF.

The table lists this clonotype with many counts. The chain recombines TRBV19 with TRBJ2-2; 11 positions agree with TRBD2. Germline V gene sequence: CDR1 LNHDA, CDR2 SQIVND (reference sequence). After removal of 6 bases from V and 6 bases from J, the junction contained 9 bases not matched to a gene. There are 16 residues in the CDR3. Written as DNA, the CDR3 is TGTGCCAGTAGGGGACTAGCGGAATCGAGGGCCGGGGAGCTGTTTTTT. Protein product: CASRGLAESRAGELFF.

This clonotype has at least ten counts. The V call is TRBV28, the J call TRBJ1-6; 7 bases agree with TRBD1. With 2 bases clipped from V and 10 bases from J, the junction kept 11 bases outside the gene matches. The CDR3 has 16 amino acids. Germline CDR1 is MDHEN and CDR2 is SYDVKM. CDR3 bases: TGTGCCAGCAGTTTAAACCATCCAGGGGGAGGATCACCCCTCCACTTT. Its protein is CASSLNHPGGGSPLHF.

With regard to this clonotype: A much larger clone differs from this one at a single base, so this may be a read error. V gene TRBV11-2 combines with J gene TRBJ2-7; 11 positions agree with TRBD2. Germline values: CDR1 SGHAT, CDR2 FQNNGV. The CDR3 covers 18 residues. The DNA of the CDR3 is TGTGCCGGCAGGCGTTGGGGTAGCGGGAGGGTAAGCTCCTACGAGCAGTACTTC. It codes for CAGRRWGSGRVSSYEQYF. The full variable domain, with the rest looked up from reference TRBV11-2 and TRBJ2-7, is EAGVAQSPRYKIIEKRQSVAFWCNPISGHATLYWYQQILGQGPKLLIQFQNNGVVDDSQLPKDRFSAERLKGVDSTLKIQPAKLEDSAVYLCAGRRWGSGRVSSYEQYFGPGTRLTVT.

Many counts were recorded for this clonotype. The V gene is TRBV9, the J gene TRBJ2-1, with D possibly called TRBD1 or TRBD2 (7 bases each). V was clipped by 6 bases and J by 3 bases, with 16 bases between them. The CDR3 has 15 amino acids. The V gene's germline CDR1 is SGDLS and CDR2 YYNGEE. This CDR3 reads CASTGGGQIYNEQFF. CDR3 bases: TGTGCCAGCACCGGCGGGGGACAGATCTACAATGAGCAGTTCTTC.

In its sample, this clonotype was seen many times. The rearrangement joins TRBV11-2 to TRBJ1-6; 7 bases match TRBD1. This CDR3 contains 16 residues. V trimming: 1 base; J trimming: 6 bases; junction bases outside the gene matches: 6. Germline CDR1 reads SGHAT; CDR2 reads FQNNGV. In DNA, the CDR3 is TGTGCCAGCAGCTTAGGGACAGGAAACCTTAATTCACCCCTCCACTTT. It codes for CASSLGTGNLNSPLHF.

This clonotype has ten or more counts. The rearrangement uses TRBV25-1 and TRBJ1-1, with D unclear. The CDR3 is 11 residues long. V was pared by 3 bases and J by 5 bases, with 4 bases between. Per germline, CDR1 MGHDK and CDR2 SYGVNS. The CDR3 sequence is CASSELTEAFF. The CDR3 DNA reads TGTGCCAGCAGTGAGCTTACTGAAGCTTTCTTT.

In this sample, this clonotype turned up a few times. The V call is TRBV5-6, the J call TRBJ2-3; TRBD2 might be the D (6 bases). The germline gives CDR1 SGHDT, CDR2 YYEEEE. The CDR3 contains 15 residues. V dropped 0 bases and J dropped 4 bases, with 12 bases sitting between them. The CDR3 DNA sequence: TGTGCCAGCAGCTTGGGACTAGTGCGTTCAGATACGCAGTATTTT. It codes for CASSLGLVRSDTQYF. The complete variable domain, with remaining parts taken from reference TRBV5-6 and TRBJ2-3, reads DAGVTQSPTHLIKTRGQQVTLRCSPKSGHDTVSWYQQALGQGPQFIFQYYEEEERQRGNFPDRFSGHQFPNYSSELNVNALLLGDSALYLCASSLGLVRSDTQYFGPGTRLTVL.

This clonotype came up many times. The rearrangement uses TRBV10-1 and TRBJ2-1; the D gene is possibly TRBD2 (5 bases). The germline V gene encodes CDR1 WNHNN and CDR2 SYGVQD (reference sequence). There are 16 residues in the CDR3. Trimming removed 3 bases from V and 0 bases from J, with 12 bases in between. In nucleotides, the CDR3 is TGCGCCAGCAGTGATCGGGGTCTATTCTCCTACAATGAGCAGTTCTTC. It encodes CASSDRGLFSYNEQFF.

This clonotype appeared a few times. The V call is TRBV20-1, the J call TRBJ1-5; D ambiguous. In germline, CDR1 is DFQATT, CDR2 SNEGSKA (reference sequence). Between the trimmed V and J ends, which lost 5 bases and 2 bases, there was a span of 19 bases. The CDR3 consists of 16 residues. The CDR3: CSARGLSNGGNQPQHF. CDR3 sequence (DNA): TGCAGTGCTCGAGGGTTGAGCAATGGAGGCAATCAGCCCCAGCATTTT.

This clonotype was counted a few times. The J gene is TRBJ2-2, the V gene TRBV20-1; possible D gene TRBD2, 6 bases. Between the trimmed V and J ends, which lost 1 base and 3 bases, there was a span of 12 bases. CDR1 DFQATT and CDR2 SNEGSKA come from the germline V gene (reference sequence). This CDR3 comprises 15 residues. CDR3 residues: CSARVRASDTGELFF. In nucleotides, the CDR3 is TGCAGTGCTAGAGTCAGGGCTAGCGACACCGGGGAGCTGTTTTTT.

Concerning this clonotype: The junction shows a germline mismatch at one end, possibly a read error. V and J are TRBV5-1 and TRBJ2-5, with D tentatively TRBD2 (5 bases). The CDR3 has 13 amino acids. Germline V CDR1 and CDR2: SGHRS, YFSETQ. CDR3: CASSLAGKETQCF. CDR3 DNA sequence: TGCGCCAGCAGCTTGGCGGGGAAGGAGACCCAGTGCTTC.

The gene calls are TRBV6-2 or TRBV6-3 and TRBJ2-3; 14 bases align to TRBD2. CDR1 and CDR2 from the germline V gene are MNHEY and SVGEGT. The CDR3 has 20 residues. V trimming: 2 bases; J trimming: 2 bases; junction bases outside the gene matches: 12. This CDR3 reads CASSYVGLAGALLSTDTQYF. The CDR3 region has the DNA TGTGCCAGCAGTTACGTGGGACTAGCGGGGGCTCTATTGTCCACAGATACGCAGTATTTT.

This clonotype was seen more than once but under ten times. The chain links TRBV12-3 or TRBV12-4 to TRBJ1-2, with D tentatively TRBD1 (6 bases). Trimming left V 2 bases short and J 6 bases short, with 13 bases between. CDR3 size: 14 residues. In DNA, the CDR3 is TGTGCCAGCAGTTTATACCCAGGGGCTGATGGCTACACCTTC. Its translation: CASSLYPGADGYTF.

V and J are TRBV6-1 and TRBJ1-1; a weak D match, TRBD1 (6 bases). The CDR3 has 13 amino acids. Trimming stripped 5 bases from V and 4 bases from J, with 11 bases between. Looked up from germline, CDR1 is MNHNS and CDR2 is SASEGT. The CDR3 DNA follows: TGTGCCAGCAGTAGACAGGCCCCCACTGAAGCTTTCTTT. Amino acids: CASSRQAPTEAFF.

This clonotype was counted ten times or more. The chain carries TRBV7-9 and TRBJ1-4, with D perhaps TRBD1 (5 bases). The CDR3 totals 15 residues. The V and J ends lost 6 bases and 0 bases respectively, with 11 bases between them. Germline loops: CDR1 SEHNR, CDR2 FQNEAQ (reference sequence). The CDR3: CASSQAGATNEKLFF. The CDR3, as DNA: TGTGCCAGCAGTCAAGCGGGGGCAACTAATGAAAAACTGTTTTTT.

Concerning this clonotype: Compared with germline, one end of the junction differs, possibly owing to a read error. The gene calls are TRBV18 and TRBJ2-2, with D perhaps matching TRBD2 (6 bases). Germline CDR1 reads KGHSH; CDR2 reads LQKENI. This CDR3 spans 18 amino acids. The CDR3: CASSPLKMGRRGTGQLFF. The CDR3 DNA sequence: TGTGCCAGCTCACCACTAAAGATGGGCCGGCGGGGAACCGGGCAGCTGTTTTTT.

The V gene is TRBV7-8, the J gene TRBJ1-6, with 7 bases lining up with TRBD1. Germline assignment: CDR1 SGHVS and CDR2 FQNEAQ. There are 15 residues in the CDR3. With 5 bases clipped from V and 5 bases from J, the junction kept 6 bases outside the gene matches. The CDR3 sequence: CASSLRQGHNSPLHF. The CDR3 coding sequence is TGTGCCAGCAGCCTGAGACAGGGCCATAATTCACCCCTCCACTTT.

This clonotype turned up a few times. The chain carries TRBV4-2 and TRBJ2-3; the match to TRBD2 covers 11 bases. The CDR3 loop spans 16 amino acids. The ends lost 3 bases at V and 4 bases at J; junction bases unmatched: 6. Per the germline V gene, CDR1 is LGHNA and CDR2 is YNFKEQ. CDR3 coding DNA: TGTGCCAGCAGCCACCGACTAGCGGGAAACGCAGATACGCAGTATTTT. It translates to CASSHRLAGNADTQYF.

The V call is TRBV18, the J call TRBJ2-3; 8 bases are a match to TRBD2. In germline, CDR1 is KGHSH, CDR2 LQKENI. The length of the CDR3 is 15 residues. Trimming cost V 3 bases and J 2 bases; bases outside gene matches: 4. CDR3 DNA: TGTGCCAGCTCACCCCGGGAGGGCTCCACAGATACGCAGTATTTT. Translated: CASSPREGSTDTQYF.

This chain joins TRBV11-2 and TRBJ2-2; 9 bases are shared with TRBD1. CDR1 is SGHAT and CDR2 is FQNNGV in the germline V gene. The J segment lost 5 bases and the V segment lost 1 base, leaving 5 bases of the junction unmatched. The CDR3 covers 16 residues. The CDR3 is CASSLGGTGSTGELFF. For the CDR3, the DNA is TGTGCCAGCAGCTTAGGGGGGACAGGGTCGACCGGGGAGCTGTTTTTT.

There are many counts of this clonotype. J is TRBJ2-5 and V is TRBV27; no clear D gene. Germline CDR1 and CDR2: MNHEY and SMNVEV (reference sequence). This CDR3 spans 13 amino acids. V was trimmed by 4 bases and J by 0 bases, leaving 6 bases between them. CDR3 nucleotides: TGTGCCAGCAGTTGGGGATACCAAGAGACCCAGTACTTC. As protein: CASSWGYQETQYF.

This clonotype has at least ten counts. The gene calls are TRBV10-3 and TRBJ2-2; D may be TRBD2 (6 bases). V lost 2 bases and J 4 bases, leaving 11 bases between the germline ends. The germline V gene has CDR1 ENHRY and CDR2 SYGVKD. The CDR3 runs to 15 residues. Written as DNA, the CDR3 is TGTGCCATCAGTGAGCTTAGCGGCAGCACCGGGGAGCTGTTTTTT. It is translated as CAISELSGSTGELFF.

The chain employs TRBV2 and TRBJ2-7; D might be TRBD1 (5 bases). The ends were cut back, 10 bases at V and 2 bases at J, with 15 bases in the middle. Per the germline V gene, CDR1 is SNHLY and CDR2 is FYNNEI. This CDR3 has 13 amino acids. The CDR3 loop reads CATQGTVTYEQYF. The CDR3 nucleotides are TGTGCCACCCAGGGAACAGTTACCTACGAGCAGTACTTC.

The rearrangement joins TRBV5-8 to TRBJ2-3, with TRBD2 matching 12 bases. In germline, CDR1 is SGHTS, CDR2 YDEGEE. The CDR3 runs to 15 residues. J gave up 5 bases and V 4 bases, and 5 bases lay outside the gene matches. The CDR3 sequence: CASSHMTSGRDTQYF. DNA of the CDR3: TGTGCCAGCAGCCACATGACTAGCGGGAGAGATACGCAGTATTTT.

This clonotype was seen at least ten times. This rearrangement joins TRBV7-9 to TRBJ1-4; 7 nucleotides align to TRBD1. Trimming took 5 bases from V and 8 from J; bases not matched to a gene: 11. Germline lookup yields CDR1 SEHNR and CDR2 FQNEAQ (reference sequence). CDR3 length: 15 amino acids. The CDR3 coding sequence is TGTGCCAGCAGCCACGGGAAGGGGGCGAAGGAAAAACTGTTTTTT. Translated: CASSHGKGAKEKLFF.